Sequencing of this T cell receptor beta chain was carried out in a study of blood T cell repertoires in COVID-19. Study context: The United States, Italy and Spain provided the acute and convalescent COVID-19 samples.

Trimming left V 3 bases short and J 4 bases short, with 13 bases between. Germline CDR1 MNHEY, CDR2 SVGEGT. This CDR3 has 15 residues. Only in-frame clones appear in the TCRdb table, and some are missing; sequencing was by immunoSEQ multiplex PCR. The sample records hundreds of thousands of clones, roughly 80% being singletons. This clone was observed a single time. The sequencing sample was made of peripheral blood. The chain has TRBV6-2 or TRBV6-3 and TRBJ1-5, with D perhaps TRBD1 (5 bases). The clonotype comes from a woman between 50 and 59 years old who had recovered from COVID-19. The CDR3 protein is CASSYVPGPNQPQHF. In nucleotides, the CDR3 is TGTGCCAGCAGTTATGTACCAGGGCCAAATCAGCCCCAGCATTTT.